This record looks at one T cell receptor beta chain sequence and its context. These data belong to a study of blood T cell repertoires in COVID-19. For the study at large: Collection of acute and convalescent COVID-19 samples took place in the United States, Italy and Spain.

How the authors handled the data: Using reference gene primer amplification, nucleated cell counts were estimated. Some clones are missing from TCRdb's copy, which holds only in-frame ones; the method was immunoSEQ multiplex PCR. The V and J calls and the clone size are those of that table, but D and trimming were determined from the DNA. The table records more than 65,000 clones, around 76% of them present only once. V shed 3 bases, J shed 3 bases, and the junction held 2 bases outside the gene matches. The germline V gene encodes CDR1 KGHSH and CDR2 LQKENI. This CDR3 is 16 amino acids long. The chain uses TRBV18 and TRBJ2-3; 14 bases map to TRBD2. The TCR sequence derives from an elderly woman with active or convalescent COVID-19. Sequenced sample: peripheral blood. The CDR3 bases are TGTGCCAGCTCACCGGGGACTAGCGGGGGTACAGATACGCAGTATTTT. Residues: CASSPGTSGGTDTQYF.